The entry that follows covers one T cell receptor beta chain sequence. Original processing methods: Estimation of nucleated cell counts was performed using reference gene primer amplification. The protocol was immunoSEQ multiplex PCR, while the TCRdb copy is restricted to in-frame clones and leaves out a portion. That table is the source of V, J and clone size, and D and trimming were worked out from the DNA. The repertoire consists of around 150,000 clones, with over 75% occurring once and the leading ten covering less than 8.5%. The data derive from a study of blood T cell repertoires in COVID-19. Study-level information: Whether acute or convalescent, the COVID-19 samples came from the United States, Italy and Spain.

The V gene end was trimmed by 9 bases and the J gene end by 4 bases; junction bases not matched to a gene: 5. This CDR3 has 14 residues. CDR1 and CDR2 from the germline V gene are KGHDR and SFDVKD. Among Cohort 3 donors, those recovered had two negative PCRs, clearance, or symptom resolution. Sequences were obtained from PBMCs or T cells enriched from blood (not recorded which). The chain joins TRBV24-1 to TRBJ1-4, with 9 bases that match TRBD1. This receptor was taken from a woman aged 45-65 years who had recovered from COVID-19. CDR3 amino acids: CATCKDRGNEKLFF. CDR3 in DNA: TGTGCCACCTGTAAGGACAGGGGTAATGAAAAACTGTTTTTT.